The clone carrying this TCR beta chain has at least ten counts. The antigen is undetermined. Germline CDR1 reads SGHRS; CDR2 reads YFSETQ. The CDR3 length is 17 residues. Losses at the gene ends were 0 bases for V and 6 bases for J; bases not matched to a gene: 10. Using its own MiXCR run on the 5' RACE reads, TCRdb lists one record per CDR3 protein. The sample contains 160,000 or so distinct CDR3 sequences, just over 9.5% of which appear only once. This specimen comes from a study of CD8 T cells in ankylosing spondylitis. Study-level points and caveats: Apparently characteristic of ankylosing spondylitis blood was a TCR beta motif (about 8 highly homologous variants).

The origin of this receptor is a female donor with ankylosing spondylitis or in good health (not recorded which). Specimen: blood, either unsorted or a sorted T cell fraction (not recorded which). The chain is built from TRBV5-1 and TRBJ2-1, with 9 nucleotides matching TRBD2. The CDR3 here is CASSLVGGLAGSNEQFF. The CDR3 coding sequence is TGCGCCAGCAGCTTGGTAGGTGGGCTAGCGGGAAGCAATGAGCAGTTCTTC.